A selection of T cell receptor beta chains follows, all from one sample in a study of blood T cell repertoires in COVID-19. Here immunoSEQ multiplex PCR was the method, and the copy in TCRdb shows in-frame clones only, minus some. The sample lists roughly 250,000 clones; about 80% were seen once. Material for sequencing was peripheral blood. These receptors were obtained from a woman older than 75 with acute or convalescent COVID-19. Each CDR3 is given with its conserved first and last residue. Fields, in order: clone size, J gene, V gene, D gene, CDR3 DNA, CDR3 protein. A D gene is named only where the DNA matches it firmly. Where a row states a size, it is once, few, many or the class of an expanded clone; other rows omit it.

clone size: .; J gene: TRBJ2-2; V gene: TRBV3-1/TRBV3-2; D gene: .; CDR3 DNA: TGTGCCAGCAGCCAACGGTCCGGGGAGCTGTTTTTT; CDR3 protein: CASSQRSGELFF
clone size: .; J gene: TRBJ1-2; V gene: TRBV7-8; D gene: .; CDR3 DNA: TGTGCCAGCAGCCCCCAACAGAGCTATGGCTACACCTTC; CDR3 protein: CASSPQQSYGYTF
clone size: .; J gene: TRBJ2-1; V gene: TRBV6-5; D gene: TRBD2; CDR3 DNA: TGTGCCAGCGGGACTAGCGGGGGGCTTTACAATGAGCAGTTCTTC; CDR3 protein: CASGTSGGLYNEQFF
clone size: .; J gene: TRBJ1-6; V gene: TRBV7-2; D gene: .; CDR3 DNA: TGTGCCAGCAGCTTAGTGGCGGACTATAATTCACCCCTCCACTTT; CDR3 protein: CASSLVADYNSPLHF
clone size: .; J gene: TRBJ1-5; V gene: TRBV9; D gene: TRBD1; CDR3 DNA: TGTGCCAGCAGCGTTACAGGGGGCAATCAGCCCCAGCATTTT; CDR3 protein: CASSVTGGNQPQHF
clone size: once; J gene: TRBJ1-1; V gene: TRBV3-1/TRBV3-2; D gene: TRBD1; CDR3 DNA: TGTGCCAGCAGCCACGGGACAGGGAACACTGAAGCTTTCTTT; CDR3 protein: CASSHGTGNTEAFF
clone size: .; J gene: TRBJ2-2; V gene: TRBV2; D gene: .; CDR3 DNA: TGTGCCAGCAGTGTCAGGGAGGGGGCCGGGGAGCTGTTTTTT; CDR3 protein: CASSVREGAGELFF
clone size: .; J gene: TRBJ1-4; V gene: TRBV7-9; D gene: TRBD1; CDR3 DNA: TGTGCCAGCAGCTTAGGAGACAGGGAAAGTGAAAAACTGTTTTTT; CDR3 protein: CASSLGDRESEKLFF
clone size: .; J gene: TRBJ1-5; V gene: TRBV28; D gene: .; CDR3 DNA: TGTGCCAGCAGTTTTTCTCTATCCAGGGTCGACAGTCAGCCCCAGCATTTT; CDR3 protein: CASSFSLSRVDSQPQHF
clone size: .; J gene: TRBJ2-1; V gene: TRBV7-9; D gene: .; CDR3 DNA: TGTGCCAGCGACGGAGGCAATGAGCAGTTCTTC; CDR3 protein: CASDGGNEQFF
clone size: .; J gene: TRBJ1-5; V gene: TRBV12-3/TRBV12-4; D gene: .; CDR3 DNA: TGTGCCAGCAACGACGGAGTCAATCAGCCCCAGCATTTT; CDR3 protein: CASNDGVNQPQHF
clone size: .; J gene: TRBJ2-6; V gene: TRBV10-3; D gene: .; CDR3 DNA: TGTGCCATCAGTCAGGCTCCTGGGGCCAACGTCCTGACTTTC; CDR3 protein: CAISQAPGANVLTF
clone size: .; J gene: TRBJ2-1; V gene: TRBV11-2; D gene: .; CDR3 DNA: TGTGCCAGCAGCTTGGGCCTGCTTTACAATGAGCAGTTCTTC; CDR3 protein: CASSLGLLYNEQFF
clone size: few; J gene: TRBJ1-1; V gene: TRBV27; D gene: .; CDR3 DNA: TGTGCCAGCAGGGACAGACCTAACACTGAAGCTTTCTTT; CDR3 protein: CASRDRPNTEAFF
clone size: .; J gene: TRBJ1-6; V gene: TRBV5-4; D gene: .; CDR3 DNA: TGTGCCAGCAGCAACTTGGCCCAGAGAGGTTCACCCCTCCACTTT; CDR3 protein: CASSNLAQRGSPLHF
clone size: .; J gene: TRBJ2-1; V gene: TRBV10-3; D gene: TRBD2; CDR3 DNA: TGTGCCATCAGTACAGCGGGGAATGAGCAGTTCTTC; CDR3 protein: CAISTAGNEQFF
clone size: .; J gene: TRBJ1-2; V gene: TRBV7-2; D gene: .; CDR3 DNA: TGTGCCAGCAGCCCAATGGGAACAGGCTATGGCTACACCTTC; CDR3 protein: CASSPMGTGYGYTF
clone size: .; J gene: TRBJ2-1; V gene: TRBV19; D gene: .; CDR3 DNA: TGTGCCAGTAGTGCTTCCAGGTCCAGGTTGCCTTACAATGAGCAGTTCTTC; CDR3 protein: CASSASRSRLPYNEQFF
clone size: .; J gene: TRBJ1-4; V gene: TRBV4-1; D gene: TRBD1; CDR3 DNA: TGCGCCAGCAGCCCACTGGACAGGGTTGGCGAAAAACTGTTTTTT; CDR3 protein: CASSPLDRVGEKLFF
clone size: .; J gene: TRBJ1-1; V gene: TRBV7-3; D gene: .; CDR3 DNA: TGTGCCAGCAGCTCCTACGGGAGGGAGGGAGTGAAGACTGAAGCTTTCTTT; CDR3 protein: CASSSYGREGVKTEAFF
clone size: .; J gene: TRBJ1-5; V gene: TRBV10-3; D gene: .; CDR3 DNA: TGTGCCATCAGTGAGTCCGCAGGGTTCTTCAATCAGCCCCAGCATTTT; CDR3 protein: CAISESAGFFNQPQHF
clone size: .; J gene: TRBJ1-6; V gene: TRBV28; D gene: .; CDR3 DNA: TGTGCCAGCAGCCGTACAGGGATAGTACCCCTCCACTTT; CDR3 protein: CASSRTGIVPLHF
clone size: .; J gene: TRBJ2-7; V gene: TRBV2; D gene: TRBD1; CDR3 DNA: TGTGCCAGCAGGCACCGGGACAGAACCTACGAGCAGTACTTC; CDR3 protein: CASRHRDRTYEQYF
clone size: .; J gene: TRBJ1-4; V gene: TRBV7-6; D gene: .; CDR3 DNA: TGTGCCAGCAGCTTAGATCAAGGGGGAGCAACTAATGAAAAACTGTTTTTT; CDR3 protein: CASSLDQGGATNEKLFF
clone size: .; J gene: TRBJ1-5; V gene: TRBV2; D gene: .; CDR3 DNA: TGTGCCAGCAGTCCCGAGGCAGGGTCCAATCAGCCCCAGCATTTT; CDR3 protein: CASSPEAGSNQPQHF
clone size: .; J gene: TRBJ2-1; V gene: TRBV5-1; D gene: TRBD2; CDR3 DNA: TGCGCCAGCAGCTTGGCTAGCGGGGGGGGCAGTGAGCAGTTCTTC; CDR3 protein: CASSLASGGGSEQFF
clone size: once; J gene: TRBJ2-7; V gene: TRBV2; D gene: .; CDR3 DNA: TGTGCCAGCAGTGAAGTGGTCGGTTCCGAGCAGTACTTC; CDR3 protein: CASSEVVGSEQYF
clone size: .; J gene: TRBJ2-1; V gene: TRBV7-8; D gene: TRBD2; CDR3 DNA: TGTGCCAGCAGCTCGGGGGGGAGGGGCGATGAGCAGTTCTTC; CDR3 protein: CASSSGGRGDEQFF
clone size: .; J gene: TRBJ2-3; V gene: TRBV2; D gene: .; CDR3 DNA: TGTGCCAGCAGGAGAGGGCTTTCAGATACGCAGTATTTT; CDR3 protein: CASRRGLSDTQYF
clone size: .; J gene: TRBJ2-1; V gene: TRBV7-6; D gene: TRBD1; CDR3 DNA: TGTGCCAGCAGCTTTCCCGGACAGGGTAAAAATGAGCAGTTCTTC; CDR3 protein: CASSFPGQGKNEQFF
clone size: .; J gene: TRBJ1-1; V gene: TRBV7-8; D gene: TRBD1; CDR3 DNA: TGTGCCAGTTCAGGACAGGTCGTCAAAGCTTTCTTT; CDR3 protein: CASSGQVVKAFF
clone size: once; J gene: TRBJ2-1; V gene: TRBV5-1; D gene: TRBD1; CDR3 DNA: TGCGCCAGCAGCTTGGTGGACAGGGAAGACAATGAGCAGTTCTTC; CDR3 protein: CASSLVDREDNEQFF
clone size: many; J gene: TRBJ1-2; V gene: TRBV11-2; D gene: .; CDR3 DNA: TGTGCCAGCAGGGCGAGACAGGAGAACTATGGCTACACCTTC; CDR3 protein: CASRARQENYGYTF
clone size: .; J gene: TRBJ1-1; V gene: TRBV7-2; D gene: TRBD1; CDR3 DNA: TGTGCCAGCAGCACTGGACAGGGCCGGTCGAGCACTGAAGCTTTCTTT; CDR3 protein: CASSTGQGRSSTEAFF
clone size: .; J gene: TRBJ2-5; V gene: TRBV4-2; D gene: TRBD2; CDR3 DNA: TGTGCCAGCAGCCAAGATTGGGTCGGGGGGGCCGGAAACCAAGAGACCCAGTACTTC; CDR3 protein: CASSQDWVGGAGNQETQYF
clone size: .; J gene: TRBJ2-7; V gene: TRBV20-1; D gene: TRBD2; CDR3 DNA: TGCAGTGCTAGTGGGGGGGGTAGCTCCTACGAGCAGTACTTC; CDR3 protein: CSASGGGSSYEQYF
clone size: .; J gene: TRBJ2-7; V gene: TRBV24-1; D gene: .; CDR3 DNA: TGTGCCACCAGTGATCTCTCCGGGGGGACATACGAGCAGTACTTC; CDR3 protein: CATSDLSGGTYEQYF
clone size: .; J gene: TRBJ2-2; V gene: TRBV7-8; D gene: .; CDR3 DNA: TGTGCCAGCAGCTCCGAACGGTTCACCGGGGAGCTGTTTTTT; CDR3 protein: CASSSERFTGELFF
clone size: .; J gene: TRBJ1-1; V gene: TRBV18; D gene: TRBD1; CDR3 DNA: TGTGCCAGCTCACCACAGGGCACAGGGGCTGGGGAGTCCTTT; CDR3 protein: CASSPQGTGAGESF
clone size: .; J gene: TRBJ2-3; V gene: TRBV20-1; D gene: TRBD1; CDR3 DNA: TGCAGTGCTAGTCCCCCCGGACAGGGGATTAGGGATACGCAGTATTTT; CDR3 protein: CSASPPGQGIRDTQYF
clone size: .; J gene: TRBJ1-2; V gene: TRBV18; D gene: TRBD1; CDR3 DNA: TGTGCCAGCTCACCAGAGACAGGGGGTAGACCTGGCTACACCTTC; CDR3 protein: CASSPETGGRPGYTF
clone size: .; J gene: TRBJ2-2; V gene: TRBV30; D gene: TRBD1; CDR3 DNA: TGTGCCGGCCGAACAGGGGGCAATAACGGGGAGCTGTTTTTT; CDR3 protein: CAGRTGGNNGELFF
clone size: .; J gene: TRBJ2-7; V gene: TRBV2; D gene: TRBD2; CDR3 DNA: TGTGCCAGCAAGGATAGCGGGAGACGGAACGAGCAGTACTTC; CDR3 protein: CASKDSGRRNEQYF
clone size: .; J gene: TRBJ2-5; V gene: TRBV4-1; D gene: TRBD1; CDR3 DNA: TGCGCCAGCAGCCGGGGACAGGGGGACCAAGAGACCCAGTACTTC; CDR3 protein: CASSRGQGDQETQYF
clone size: .; J gene: TRBJ1-5; V gene: TRBV5-1; D gene: TRBD1; CDR3 DNA: TGCGCCAGCAGCTTGATAGGAGGGGGCGGACAGCCCCAGCATTTT; CDR3 protein: CASSLIGGGGQPQHF
clone size: .; J gene: TRBJ2-2; V gene: TRBV2; D gene: .; CDR3 DNA: TGTGCCAGCGCCAGGGGGAACACCGGGGAGCTGTTTTTT; CDR3 protein: CASARGNTGELFF
clone size: .; J gene: TRBJ2-1; V gene: TRBV6-6; D gene: .; CDR3 DNA: TGTGCCAGCAGTTACGATTATATTAGTGCTGAGCAGTTCTTC; CDR3 protein: CASSYDYISAEQFF
clone size: .; J gene: TRBJ1-6; V gene: TRBV3-1/TRBV3-2; D gene: TRBD1; CDR3 DNA: TGTGCCAGCAGCCAAGGACAGGGGGCGAATTCACCCCTCCACTTT; CDR3 protein: CASSQGQGANSPLHF
clone size: .; J gene: TRBJ1-1; V gene: TRBV4-2; D gene: TRBD1; CDR3 DNA: TGTGCCAGCAGCCAAGCCGGACAGGACACTGAAGCTTTCTTT; CDR3 protein: CASSQAGQDTEAFF
clone size: few; J gene: TRBJ1-3; V gene: TRBV18; D gene: TRBD1; CDR3 DNA: TGTGCCAGCTCACCACCTTGGACAGGGACTGGAAACACCATATATTTT; CDR3 protein: CASSPPWTGTGNTIYF
clone size: once; J gene: TRBJ1-3; V gene: TRBV20-1; D gene: .; CDR3 DNA: TGCAGTGCTAGTAAGGAGGCAAACACCATATATTTT; CDR3 protein: CSASKEANTIYF